This T cell receptor (beta chain) stems from a study of T cells in Graves' hyperthyroidism and ophthalmopathy. Findings and caveats of the study: Most expanded thyroid clonotypes above 0.001 recurred in blood.

As regards this clonotype: Its antigen is currently unknown.

Isolation of PBMCs was performed on about 10 ml fresh peripheral blood. Regions amplified from RNA transcripts were the TCR beta CDR3 regions. Using the HTBI primer set, a first-round RT-PCR was run on the TCR CDR3. A single record per CDR3 protein comes from TCRdb applying MiXCR to the multiplex PCR reads. The repertoire includes roughly 30,000 distinct CDR3 sequences, roughly 45% of them detected once, and about 9.4% sits in the top ten. The sequence was collected from a woman aged 25 to 45 with Graves' hyperthyroidism. Sequenced material: blood.

The CDR3 DNA reads as TGTGCCAGCACGGGGGGTTCTGCGGAAGACAATGAGCAGTTCTTC. Translating gives CASTGGSAEDNEQFF. V and J are TRBV25-1 and TRBJ2-1; 7 positions match TRBD2. The CDR3 extends over 15 amino acids. V lost 7 bases to trimming and J lost 5 bases; unmatched junction nucleotides: 11. Germline CDR1 reads MGHDK; CDR2 reads SYGVNS.